A selection of T cell receptor beta chains follows, all from one sample in a study of cytomegalovirus exposure and HLA in healthy donors. TCRdb keeps only in-frame clones here, not all; method: immunoSEQ multiplex PCR. The table lists about 120,000 clones, roughly nine tenths of them singletons. The source material was PBMCs. The origin of the receptors is a woman under 30 in good health and CMV-seronegative. Both conserved end residues are part of each CDR3. A D gene is named only where the DNA matches it firmly. Clone sizes are given selectively: once, few, many, or a class where the clone is expanded.

abundance: few
d_gene: -
len: 17
j_gene: TRBJ2-3
v_gene: TRBV27
CDR3aa: CASSPSRQSLSTDTQYF
CDR3nt: TGTGCCAGCAGTCCCAGCCGACAAAGCTTGAGCACAGATACGCAGTATTTT

abundance: -
d_gene: TRBD1
len: 14
j_gene: TRBJ1-1
v_gene: TRBV7-3
CDR3aa: CASSPGQGGGEAFF
CDR3nt: TGTGCCAGCAGCCCAGGACAGGGGGGAGGTGAAGCTTTCTTT

abundance: -
d_gene: -
len: 14
j_gene: TRBJ1-1
v_gene: TRBV6-6
CDR3aa: CASRRQAENTEAFF
CDR3nt: TGTGCCAGCAGACGACAGGCTGAAAACACTGAAGCTTTCTTT

abundance: -
d_gene: -
len: 15
j_gene: TRBJ1-5
v_gene: TRBV5-1
CDR3aa: CASSLRGERNQPQHF
CDR3nt: TGCGCCAGCAGCTTACGAGGAGAACGCAATCAGCCCCAGCATTTT

abundance: -
d_gene: TRBD1
len: 13
j_gene: TRBJ1-2
v_gene: TRBV5-1
CDR3aa: CASSEGQNYGYTF
CDR3nt: TGCGCCAGCAGCGAGGGACAGAACTATGGCTACACCTTC

abundance: once
d_gene: -
len: 14
j_gene: TRBJ1-1
v_gene: TRBV7-3
CDR3aa: CASSLIRGMAEAFF
CDR3nt: TGTGCCAGCAGCTTAATACGGGGGATGGCTGAAGCTTTCTTT

abundance: -
d_gene: -
len: 14
j_gene: TRBJ1-1
v_gene: TRBV6-7
CDR3aa: CASSPRGLWAGAFF
CDR3nt: TGTGCCAGCAGTCCCAGGGGCCTATGGGCAGGGGCTTTCTTT

abundance: -
d_gene: -
len: 15
j_gene: TRBJ2-5
v_gene: TRBV5-1
CDR3aa: CASSLGNRARETQYF
CDR3nt: TGCGCCAGCAGCTTGGGGAACAGGGCGCGTGAGACCCAGTACTTC

abundance: -
d_gene: TRBD1
len: 15
j_gene: TRBJ1-2
v_gene: TRBV18
CDR3aa: CASSPKGQQDYGYTF
CDR3nt: TGTGCCAGCTCACCAAAGGGACAGCAGGACTATGGCTACACCTTC

abundance: -
d_gene: -
len: 13
j_gene: TRBJ1-1
v_gene: TRBV29-1
CDR3aa: CSVATGQGTEAFF
CDR3nt: TGCAGCGTTGCGACCGGGCAGGGCACTGAAGCTTTCTTT

abundance: -
d_gene: TRBD1
len: 15
j_gene: TRBJ1-1
v_gene: TRBV7-9
CDR3aa: CASSPTGGANTEAFF
CDR3nt: TGTGCCAGCAGCCCGACAGGGGGCGCGAACACTGAAGCTTTCTTT

abundance: -
d_gene: -
len: 14
j_gene: TRBJ2-7
v_gene: TRBV5-1
CDR3aa: CASSLEGGTYEQYF
CDR3nt: TGCGCCAGCAGCTTGGAGGGGGGGACCTACGAGCAGTACTTC

abundance: -
d_gene: TRBD1
len: 15
j_gene: TRBJ1-5
v_gene: TRBV19
CDR3aa: CASTAGTGGYQPQHF
CDR3nt: TGTGCCAGTACCGCCGGGACAGGGGGCTATCAGCCCCAGCATTTT

abundance: -
d_gene: TRBD1
len: 17
j_gene: TRBJ2-5
v_gene: TRBV2
CDR3aa: CASSGAPGRGLTETQYF
CDR3nt: TGTGCCAGCAGTGGAGCCCCCGGCAGGGGGCTCACGGAGACCCAGTACTTC

abundance: once
d_gene: -
len: 17
j_gene: TRBJ2-1
v_gene: TRBV7-7
CDR3aa: CASSLGPGTGWGDEQFF
CDR3nt: TGTGCTAGCAGCCTTGGGCCTGGGACCGGATGGGGGGATGAGCAGTTCTTC

abundance: -
d_gene: -
len: 13
j_gene: TRBJ2-5
v_gene: TRBV6-1
CDR3aa: CASRLQGQETQYF
CDR3nt: TGTGCCAGCAGACTACAGGGCCAAGAGACCCAGTACTTC

abundance: -
d_gene: TRBD1
len: 14
j_gene: TRBJ2-5
v_gene: TRBV2
CDR3aa: CASSATGNQETQYF
CDR3nt: TGTGCCAGCAGTGCGACAGGGAACCAAGAGACCCAGTACTTC

abundance: -
d_gene: -
len: 13
j_gene: TRBJ1-1
v_gene: TRBV5-4
CDR3aa: CASRPGVNTEAFF
CDR3nt: TGTGCCAGCAGACCCGGGGTAAACACTGAAGCTTTCTTT

abundance: -
d_gene: -
len: 14
j_gene: TRBJ1-1
v_gene: TRBV6-4
CDR3aa: CASSDGRRNTEAFF
CDR3nt: TGTGCCAGCAGTGACGGCAGGCGAAACACTGAAGCTTTCTTT

abundance: -
d_gene: TRBD1
len: 14
j_gene: TRBJ2-1
v_gene: TRBV19
CDR3aa: CASTRDRGLGEQFF
CDR3nt: TGTGCCAGCACAAGGGACAGGGGGCTAGGCGAGCAGTTCTTC

abundance: -
d_gene: TRBD2
len: 16
j_gene: TRBJ2-7
v_gene: TRBV7-2
CDR3aa: CASSHFFATSGDEQYF
CDR3nt: TGTGCCAGCAGCCATTTTTTTGCGACTAGCGGGGACGAGCAGTACTTC

abundance: -
d_gene: -
len: 18
j_gene: TRBJ2-1
v_gene: TRBV5-1
CDR3aa: CASSLANSGGTANNEQFF
CDR3nt: TGCGCCAGCAGCTTGGCCAACTCGGGCGGGACAGCCAACAATGAGCAGTTCTTC

abundance: -
d_gene: TRBD1
len: 15
j_gene: TRBJ2-1
v_gene: TRBV6-5
CDR3aa: CASSYPSDRGGEQFF
CDR3nt: TGTGCCAGCAGTTACCCTTCGGACAGGGGAGGTGAGCAGTTCTTC

abundance: -
d_gene: -
len: 16
j_gene: TRBJ2-1
v_gene: TRBV15
CDR3aa: CATSRDGGSSYNEQFF
CDR3nt: TGTGCCACCAGCAGAGATGGGGGGAGCTCCTACAATGAGCAGTTCTTC

abundance: once
d_gene: TRBD2
len: 16
j_gene: TRBJ2-5
v_gene: TRBV2
CDR3aa: CASSERLAGGLDSEYF
CDR3nt: TGTGCCAGCAGTGAGAGACTAGCGGGGGGGCTGGACTCAGAGTACTTC

abundance: -
d_gene: TRBD1
len: 16
j_gene: TRBJ1-4
v_gene: TRBV9
CDR3aa: CASSVAGQGTNEKLFF
CDR3nt: TGTGCCAGCAGCGTAGCGGGACAGGGCACTAATGAAAAACTGTTTTTT

abundance: -
d_gene: -
len: 13
j_gene: TRBJ2-3
v_gene: TRBV7-8
CDR3aa: CASSLDRGDTQYF
CDR3nt: TGTGCCAGCAGCTTAGACCGAGGAGATACGCAGTATTTT

abundance: -
d_gene: TRBD1
len: 14
j_gene: TRBJ1-1
v_gene: TRBV6-5
CDR3aa: CASRRTGPNTEAFF
CDR3nt: TGTGCCAGCAGGCGGACAGGGCCGAACACTGAAGCTTTCTTT

abundance: -
d_gene: TRBD1
len: 16
j_gene: TRBJ1-5
v_gene: TRBV9
CDR3aa: CASSVCPDRGHQPQHF
CDR3nt: TGTGCCAGCAGCGTATGCCCCGACAGGGGCCATCAGCCCCAGCATTTT

abundance: -
d_gene: TRBD2
len: 16
j_gene: TRBJ2-5
v_gene: TRBV5-1
CDR3aa: CASSLGGTSGFETQYF
CDR3nt: TGCGCCAGCAGCTTGGGGGGGACTAGCGGCTTTGAGACCCAGTACTTC

abundance: -
d_gene: -
len: 12
j_gene: TRBJ1-3
v_gene: TRBV6-5
CDR3aa: CASLSPRNTIYF
CDR3nt: TGTGCCAGCTTATCCCCCCGAAACACCATATATTTT

abundance: -
d_gene: TRBD2
len: 15
j_gene: TRBJ2-2
v_gene: TRBV5-1
CDR3aa: CASSAGLVITGELFF
CDR3nt: TGCGCCAGCAGCGCGGGACTAGTAATCACCGGGGAGCTGTTTTTT

abundance: many
d_gene: -
len: 14
j_gene: TRBJ1-4
v_gene: TRBV6-5
CDR3aa: CASSRGGDHLKLFF
CDR3nt: TGTGCCAGCAGTAGAGGGGGGGACCACCTGAAACTGTTTTTT

abundance: -
d_gene: -
len: 16
j_gene: TRBJ1-5
v_gene: TRBV19
CDR3aa: CASSILGSYSNQPQHF
CDR3nt: TGTGCCAGTAGTATCTTGGGCAGTTATAGCAATCAGCCCCAGCATTTT

abundance: -
d_gene: -
len: 13
j_gene: TRBJ2-1
v_gene: TRBV5-4
CDR3aa: CASSFGRYNEQFF
CDR3nt: TGTGCCAGCAGCTTTGGCCGCTACAATGAGCAGTTCTTC

abundance: -
d_gene: -
len: 9
j_gene: TRBJ1-1
v_gene: TRBV20-1
CDR3aa: CRAGLGAFF
CDR3nt: TGCAGGGCGGGCTTGGGGGCTTTCTTT

abundance: -
d_gene: -
len: 15
j_gene: TRBJ1-6
v_gene: TRBV27
CDR3aa: CASSLKPSYNSPLHF
CDR3nt: TGTGCCAGCAGTTTAAAACCGAGCTATAATTCACCCCTCCACTTT

abundance: -
d_gene: TRBD1
len: 17
j_gene: TRBJ1-3
v_gene: TRBV4-2
CDR3aa: CASSQDIYRGRGNTIYF
CDR3nt: TGTGCCAGCAGCCAGGATATCTACAGGGGAAGGGGAAACACCATATATTTT

abundance: -
d_gene: -
len: 14
j_gene: TRBJ1-5
v_gene: TRBV6-5
CDR3aa: CASSLDGGYQPQHF
CDR3nt: TGTGCCAGCAGTTTGGACGGGGGTTATCAGCCCCAGCATTTT

abundance: once
d_gene: TRBD1
len: 13
j_gene: TRBJ2-5
v_gene: TRBV2
CDR3aa: CASSRDRQETQYF
CDR3nt: TGTGCCAGCAGTCGGGACAGGCAAGAGACCCAGTACTTC

abundance: once
d_gene: -
len: 15
j_gene: TRBJ1-4
v_gene: TRBV4-1
CDR3aa: CASSQVQATNEKLFF
CDR3nt: TGCGCCAGCAGCCAGGTACAGGCAACTAATGAAAAACTGTTTTTT

abundance: -
d_gene: -
len: 19
j_gene: TRBJ2-6
v_gene: TRBV7-3
CDR3aa: CASSPVGVAGFSGANVLTF
CDR3nt: TGTGCCAGCAGCCCCGTCGGGGTAGCCGGTTTCTCTGGGGCCAACGTCCTGACTTTC

abundance: -
d_gene: -
len: 14
j_gene: TRBJ1-2
v_gene: TRBV14
CDR3aa: CASSQVQGPYGYTF
CDR3nt: TGTGCCAGCAGCCAAGTTCAGGGGCCATATGGCTACACCTTC

abundance: once
d_gene: -
len: 14
j_gene: TRBJ2-5
v_gene: TRBV5-1
CDR3aa: CASSLVAQQETQYF
CDR3nt: TGCGCCAGCAGCTTGGTGGCCCAACAAGAGACCCAGTACTTC

abundance: -
d_gene: -
len: 13
j_gene: TRBJ2-4
v_gene: TRBV6-1
CDR3aa: CAIKESAKNIQYF
CDR3nt: TGTGCCATAAAGGAGTCGGCCAAAAACATTCAGTACTTC

abundance: -
d_gene: -
len: 15
j_gene: TRBJ2-1
v_gene: TRBV11-1
CDR3aa: CASSLAAGPANEQFF
CDR3nt: TGTGCCAGCAGCTTAGCCGCAGGGCCGGCGAATGAGCAGTTCTTC

abundance: -
d_gene: -
len: 15
j_gene: TRBJ1-3
v_gene: TRBV7-9
CDR3aa: CASSLVPQAKNTIYF
CDR3nt: TGTGCCAGCAGCTTAGTTCCCCAGGCTAAGAACACCATATATTTT

abundance: -
d_gene: -
len: 15
j_gene: TRBJ1-1
v_gene: TRBV6-5
CDR3aa: CASSYLQGLGTEAFF
CDR3nt: TGTGCCAGCAGTTACCTCCAGGGCCTGGGCACTGAAGCTTTCTTT

abundance: -
d_gene: TRBD1
len: 17
j_gene: TRBJ2-1
v_gene: TRBV5-4
CDR3aa: CASSPGGAGGVYNEQFF
CDR3nt: TGTGCCAGCAGCCCGGGCGGGGCAGGGGGCGTCTACAATGAGCAGTTCTTC

abundance: once
d_gene: TRBD2
len: 16
j_gene: TRBJ2-1
v_gene: TRBV6-5
CDR3aa: CASSYSTSGGLDEQFF
CDR3nt: TGTGCCAGCAGTTACTCGACTAGCGGGGGGTTGGATGAGCAGTTCTTC

abundance: -
d_gene: TRBD1
len: 15
j_gene: TRBJ1-5
v_gene: TRBV4-2
CDR3aa: CASSQEGQLNQPQHF
CDR3nt: TGTGCCAGCAGCCAAGAGGGACAGCTTAATCAGCCCCAGCATTTT

abundance: -
d_gene: -
len: 15
j_gene: TRBJ2-7
v_gene: TRBV18
CDR3aa: CASSPRVEGSYEQYF
CDR3nt: TGTGCCAGCTCACCACGGGTCGAGGGTTCCTACGAGCAGTACTTC

abundance: -
d_gene: -
len: 15
j_gene: TRBJ1-1
v_gene: TRBV11-2
CDR3aa: CASSLGRGGPLKAFF
CDR3nt: TGTGCCAGCAGCTTAGGCAGGGGTGGCCCCCTGAAAGCTTTCTTT